The T cell receptor beta chain under discussion was sequenced for a study of radiotherapy plus CTLA-4 blockade in lung cancer. About the study: Objective response rate was 15% to 20%; disease control rate, approximately 30%.

Comments on this clone: The antigen remains unidentified.

This table comes from immunoSEQ multiplex PCR, and its TCRdb copy is limited to in-frame clones, with some not included. The sample shows over 60,000 clones, about 87% of them seen only once. The V segment lost 5 bases and the J segment 1 base; nucleotides outside the gene matches: 8. The germline gives CDR1 SGHNT, CDR2 YYREEE (reference sequence). The CDR3 is made up of 16 amino acids. Study results and caveats: Among reported predictors of response, early blood T cell clone dynamics with interferon-beta performed best. Blood-borne expansion of tumor-derived TCR clones followed radiotherapy plus ipilimumab.

J is TRBJ2-2 and V is TRBV5-4; 7 bases agree with TRBD2. The origin of this receptor is a human donor with non-small cell lung cancer who had stable disease on radiotherapy plus ipilimumab. This material consisted of peripheral blood, taken from a patient treated with radiotherapy plus ipilimumab. The CDR3 protein is CASSYPGLLNTGELFF. For the CDR3, the DNA is TGTGCCAGCAGTTACCCGGGACTACTGAACACCGGGGAGCTGTTTTTT.